These 10 T cell receptor beta chains share one sample of origin, sequenced in a study of T-cell reconstitution after alpha-beta-depleted transplantation in children. A TCRbeta library incorporating unique molecular identifiers was prepared. TCRdb re-called the PCR reads with MiXCR, one entry per CDR3 protein. The sample comprises around 450,000 distinct CDR3 sequences, around 15% of which are singletons, and 29% rests with the top ten. The starting material was PBMCs, mostly from graft donor cells, obtained 360 days after TCRalphabeta/CD19-depleted stem cell transplant. The receptors shown here come from a boy under two years old who had a stem cell transplant for Wiskott-Aldrich syndrome, so the T cells may come from the graft donor.

This clonotype was observed a handful of times. This sequence joins TRBV6-5 and TRBJ2-7; 9 nucleotides line up with TRBD1. Germline values: CDR1 MNHEY, CDR2 SVGAGI. Trimming cost V 2 bases and J 0 bases; bases outside gene matches: 5. The CDR3 covers 16 residues. The CDR3 DNA is TGTGCCAGCAGTTACGGACAGGGGAGAGGCTCCTACGAGCAGTACTTC. The encoded protein is CASSYGQGRGSYEQYF.

The chain employs TRBV29-1 and TRBJ2-1; D is ambiguous. The CDR3 covers 11 residues. The germline V gene has CDR1 SQVTM and CDR2 ANQGSEA. Between the trimmed V and J ends, which lost 8 bases and 6 bases, there was a span of 11 bases. This chain's CDR3 is CSIGYFNEQFF. CDR3 in DNA: TGCAGCATTGGTTACTTCAATGAGCAGTTCTTC.

This clonotype turned up a few times. The genes are TRBV4-2 and TRBJ2-7, with D unresolved. V lost 1 base to trimming and J lost 5 bases, with 15 bases between them. There are 15 residues in the CDR3. In germline, CDR1 is LGHNA, CDR2 YNFKEQ. The CDR3 region is CASSQGARPRDEQYF. The CDR3 DNA reads TGTGCCAGCAGCCAAGGGGCTAGACCCCGGGACGAGCAGTACTTC.

The V and J genes are TRBV7-2 and TRBJ2-3, with TRBD2 identical over 11 bases. The CDR3 spans 17 residues. CDR1 is SGHTA, CDR2 FQGNSA, per germline. V lost 3 bases, J lost 3 bases, and 8 bases stayed unmatched. As DNA, the CDR3 is TGTGCCAGCAGCTTGCGTAGCGGGGGGGCAAAGACAGATACGCAGTATTTT. Its translation: CASSLRSGGAKTDTQYF.

This clonotype has more than one count but fewer than ten. The V gene is TRBV4-2, the J gene TRBJ2-2; unclear D gene. V lost 4 bases and J 0 bases, leaving 15 bases between the germline ends. Germline V lookup: CDR1 LGHNA, CDR2 YNFKEQ. The CDR3 totals 17 residues. The CDR3: CASSLEHSLANTGELFF. The CDR3 coding sequence is TGTGCCAGCAGCCTGGAGCACTCCCTGGCGAACACCGGGGAGCTGTTTTTT.

The genes are TRBV20-1 and TRBJ1-6; no clear D. Germline loops: CDR1 DFQATT, CDR2 SNEGSKA (reference sequence). Trimming took 6 bases from V and 1 from J, leaving 4 bases between them. This CDR3 region has 12 residues. CDR3 sequence reads: CSARSYNSPLHF. As DNA, the CDR3 is TGCAGTGCGAGGTCCTATAATTCACCCCTCCACTTT.

This clonotype was seen more than once but under ten times. This chain uses TRBV12-3 or TRBV12-4 with TRBJ2-2; 10 bases are a match to TRBD2. The CDR3 consists of 15 residues. J was trimmed by 4 bases and V by 5 bases; bases with no gene match: 4. The DNA of the CDR3 is TGTGCCAGCAGTCTCAGCGGGAGGGCCACCGGGGAGCTGTTTTTT. It translates to CASSLSGRATGELFF.

This chain links TRBV4-3 with TRBJ2-1, with a tentative D call TRBD2 (5 bases). Germline values: CDR1 LGHNA, CDR2 YSLEER. Trimming left V 0 bases short and J 12 bases short, with 15 bases between. This CDR3 has 14 residues. The CDR3 DNA sequence: TGCGCCAGCAGCCAAGATCGAGCGGTCCGGCGGCAGTTCTTC. Translating gives CASSQDRAVRRQFF.

V gene TRBV12-3 or TRBV12-4 combines with J gene TRBJ2-5, with 10 bases matching TRBD2. The V and J ends lost 5 bases and 2 bases, in that order; junction bases with no gene match: 8. There are 16 residues in the CDR3. This chain's CDR3 is CASSPRTSGNQETQYF. The CDR3, as DNA: TGTGCCAGCAGTCCTCGGACTAGCGGAAATCAAGAGACCCAGTACTTC.

This clonotype was recorded a few times. This rearrangement joins TRBV24-1 to TRBJ2-6; TRBD1 matches 8 bases. J lost 0 bases, V lost 7 bases, and 10 bases had no gene match. Per the germline V gene, CDR1 is KGHDR and CDR2 is SFDVKD. The CDR3 has 18 amino acids. The CDR3 region has the DNA TGTGCCACCAGCCCCGGGACAGGCAAACCCTCTGGGGCCAACGTCCTGACTTTC. Amino acid sequence: CATSPGTGKPSGANVLTF.